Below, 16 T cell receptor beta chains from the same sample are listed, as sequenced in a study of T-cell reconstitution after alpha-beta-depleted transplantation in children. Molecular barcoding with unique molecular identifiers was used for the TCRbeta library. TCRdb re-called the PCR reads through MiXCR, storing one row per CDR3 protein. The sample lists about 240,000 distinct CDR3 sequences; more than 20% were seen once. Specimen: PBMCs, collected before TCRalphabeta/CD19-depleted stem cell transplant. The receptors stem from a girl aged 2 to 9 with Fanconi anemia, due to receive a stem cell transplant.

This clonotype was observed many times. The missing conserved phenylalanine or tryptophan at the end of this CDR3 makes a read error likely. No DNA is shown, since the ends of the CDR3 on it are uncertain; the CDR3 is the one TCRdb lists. CDR3 sequence reads: CSARRAGLAGSPGHL. The V call is TRBV20-1, the J call TRBJ2-7; the tabulated D call, TRBD2, remains unverified against the DNA. The CDR3 totals 15 residues, both ends included. Germline CDR1 and CDR2: DFQATT and SNEGSKA (reference sequence).

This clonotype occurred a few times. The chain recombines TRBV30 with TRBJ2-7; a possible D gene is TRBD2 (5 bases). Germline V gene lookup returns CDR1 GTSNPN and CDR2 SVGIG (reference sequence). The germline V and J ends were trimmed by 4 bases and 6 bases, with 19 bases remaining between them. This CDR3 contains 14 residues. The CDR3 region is CAWTLTLGSGEQYF. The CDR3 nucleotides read TGTGCCTGGACCCTGACGCTGGGGAGCGGCGAGCAGTACTTC.

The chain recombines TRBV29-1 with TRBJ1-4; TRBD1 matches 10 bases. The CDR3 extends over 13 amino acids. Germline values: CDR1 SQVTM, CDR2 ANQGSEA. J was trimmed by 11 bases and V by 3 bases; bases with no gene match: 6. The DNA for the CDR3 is TGCAGCGTTGACCGCGGGACAGGGGACAAACTGTTTTTT. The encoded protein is CSVDRGTGDKLFF.

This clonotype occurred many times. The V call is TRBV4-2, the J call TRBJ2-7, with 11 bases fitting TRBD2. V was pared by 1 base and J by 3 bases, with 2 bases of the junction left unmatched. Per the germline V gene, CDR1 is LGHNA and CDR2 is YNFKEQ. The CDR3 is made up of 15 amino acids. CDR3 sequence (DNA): TGTGCCAGCAGCCAAGTAGGGACTAGCGGCTACGAGCAGTACTTC. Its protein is CASSQVGTSGYEQYF.

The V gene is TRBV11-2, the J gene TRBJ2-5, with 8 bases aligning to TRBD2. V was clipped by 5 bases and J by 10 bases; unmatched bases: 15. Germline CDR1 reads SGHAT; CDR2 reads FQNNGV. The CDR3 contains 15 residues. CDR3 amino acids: CASSPTSGPDFDQYF. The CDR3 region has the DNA TGTGCCAGCAGCCCTACTAGCGGTCCCGATTTTGACCAGTACTTC.

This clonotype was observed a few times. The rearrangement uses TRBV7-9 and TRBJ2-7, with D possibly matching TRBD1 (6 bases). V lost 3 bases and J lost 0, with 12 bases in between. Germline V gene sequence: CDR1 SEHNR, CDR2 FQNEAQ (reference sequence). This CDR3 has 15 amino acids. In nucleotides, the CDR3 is TGTGCCAGCAGCTTGTTTCAGGGGAGCTCCTACGAGCAGTACTTC. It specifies CASSLFQGSSYEQYF. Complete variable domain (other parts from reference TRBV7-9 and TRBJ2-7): DTGVSQNPRHKITKRGQNVTFRCDPISEHNRLYWYRQTLGQGPEFLTYFQNEAQLEKSRLLSDRFSAERPKGSFSTLEIQRTEQGDSAMYLCASSLFQGSSYEQYFGPGTRLTVT.

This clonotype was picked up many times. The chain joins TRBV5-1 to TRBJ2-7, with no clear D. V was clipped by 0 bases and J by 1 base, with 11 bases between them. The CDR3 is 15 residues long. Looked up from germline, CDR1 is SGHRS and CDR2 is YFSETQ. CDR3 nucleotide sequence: TGCGCCAGCAGCTTGGGCAACCACCGATCCTACGAGCAGTACTTC. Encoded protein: CASSLGNHRSYEQYF.

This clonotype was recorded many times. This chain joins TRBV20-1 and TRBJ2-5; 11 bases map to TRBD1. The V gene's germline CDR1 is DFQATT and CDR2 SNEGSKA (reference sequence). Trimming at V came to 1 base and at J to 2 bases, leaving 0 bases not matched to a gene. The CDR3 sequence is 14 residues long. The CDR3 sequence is CSARGDRGQETQYF. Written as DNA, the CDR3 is TGCAGTGCTAGAGGGGACAGGGGGCAAGAGACCCAGTACTTC.

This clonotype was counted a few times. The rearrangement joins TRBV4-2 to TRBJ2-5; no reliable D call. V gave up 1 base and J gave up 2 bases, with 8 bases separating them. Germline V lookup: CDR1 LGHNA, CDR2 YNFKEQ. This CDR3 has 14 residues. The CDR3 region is CASSQGPQQETQYF. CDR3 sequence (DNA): TGTGCCAGCAGCCAAGGACCGCAGCAAGAGACCCAGTACTTC.

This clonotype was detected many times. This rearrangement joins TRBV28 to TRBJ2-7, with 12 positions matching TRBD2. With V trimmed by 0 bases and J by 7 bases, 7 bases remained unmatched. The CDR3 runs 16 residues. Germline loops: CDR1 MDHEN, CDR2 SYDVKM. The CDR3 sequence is CASSLWASGGEWEQYF. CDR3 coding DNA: TGTGCCAGCAGTTTATGGGCTAGCGGGGGGGAGTGGGAGCAGTACTTC.

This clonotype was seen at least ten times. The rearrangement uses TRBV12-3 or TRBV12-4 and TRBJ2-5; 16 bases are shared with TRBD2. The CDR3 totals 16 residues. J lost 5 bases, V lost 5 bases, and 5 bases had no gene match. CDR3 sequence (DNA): TGTGCCAGCAGTCCCCCGGGACTAGCGGGGGGGGAGACCCAGTACTTC. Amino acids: CASSPPGLAGGETQYF.

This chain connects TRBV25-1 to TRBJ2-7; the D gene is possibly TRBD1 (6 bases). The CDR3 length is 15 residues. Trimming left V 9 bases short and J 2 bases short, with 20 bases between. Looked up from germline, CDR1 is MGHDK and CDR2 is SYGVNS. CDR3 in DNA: TGTGCCAGAATCAATCTAGGGGGTCCTACCTACGAGCAGTACTTC. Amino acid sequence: CARINLGGPTYEQYF.

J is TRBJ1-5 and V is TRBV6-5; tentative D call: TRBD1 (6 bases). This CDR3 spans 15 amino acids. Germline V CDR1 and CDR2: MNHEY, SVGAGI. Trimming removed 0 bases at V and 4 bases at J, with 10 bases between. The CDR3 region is CASSYSFTGNQPQHF. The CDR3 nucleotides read TGTGCCAGCAGTTACTCGTTCACAGGGAATCAGCCCCAGCATTTT.

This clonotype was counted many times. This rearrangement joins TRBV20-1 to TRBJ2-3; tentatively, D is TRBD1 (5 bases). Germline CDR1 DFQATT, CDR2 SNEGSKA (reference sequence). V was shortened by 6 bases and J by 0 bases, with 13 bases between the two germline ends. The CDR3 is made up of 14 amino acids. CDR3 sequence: CSARAGPSTDTQYF. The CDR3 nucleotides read TGCAGTGCCCGGGCAGGGCCAAGCACAGATACGCAGTATTTT.

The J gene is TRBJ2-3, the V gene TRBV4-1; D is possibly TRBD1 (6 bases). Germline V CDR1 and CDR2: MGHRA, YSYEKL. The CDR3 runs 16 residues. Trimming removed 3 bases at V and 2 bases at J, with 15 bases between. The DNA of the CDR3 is TGCGCCAGCAGCCATTATAAAGGGGACAACACAGATACGCAGTATTTT. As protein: CASSHYKGDNTDTQYF.

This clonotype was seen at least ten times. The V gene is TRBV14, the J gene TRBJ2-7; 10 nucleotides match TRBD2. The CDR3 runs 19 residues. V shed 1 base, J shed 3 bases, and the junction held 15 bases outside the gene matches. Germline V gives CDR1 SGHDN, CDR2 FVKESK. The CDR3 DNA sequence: TGTGCCAGCAGCCAAGCGAGCGGTACTATAGCGGGGGGCGACTACGAGCAGTACTTC. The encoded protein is CASSQASGTIAGGDYEQYF.